These 22 T cell receptor beta chains were all obtained from the same sample, sequenced in a study of blood T cell repertoires in COVID-19. Generated by immunoSEQ multiplex PCR, the TCRdb table keeps only in-frame clones and is missing some. The data show around 140,000 clones, roughly 80% seen once. The sequencing input was peripheral blood. The receptors were sampled from a man between 65 and 85 years old who had recovered from COVID-19.

This clone has a handful of counts. The CDR3 DNA reads as TGTGCCAGCAGCGCTCTTTTAGCGGGAGGCCATGAGCAGTTCTTC. This gives the protein CASSALLAGGHEQFF. This chain uses TRBV9 with TRBJ2-1; 10 nucleotides align to TRBD2. J gave up 8 bases and V 3 bases, and 8 bases lay outside the gene matches. Looked up from germline, CDR1 is SGDLS and CDR2 is YYNGEE. CDR3 size: 15 residues.

This chain joins TRBV5-1 and TRBJ2-5, with D uncertain. This CDR3 is built from 13 residues. Trimming cost V 5 bases and J 2 bases, with 10 bases left between them. The V gene's germline CDR1 is SGHRS and CDR2 YFSETQ. CDR3 in DNA: TGCGCCAGCAGTATGAAGAGTCAAGAGACCCAGTACTTC. Residues: CASSMKSQETQYF.

J is TRBJ1-5 and V is TRBV6-5; 8 bases align to TRBD1. Germline CDR1 and CDR2: MNHEY and SVGAGI. This CDR3 spans 15 amino acids. The V segment lost 6 bases and the J segment 2 bases; nucleotides outside the gene matches: 6. CDR3 region: CASRDRDVGNQPQHF. The CDR3 bases are TGTGCCAGCAGGGACAGGGATGTGGGCAATCAGCCCCAGCATTTT.

The chain employs TRBV3-1 (or the pseudogene TRBV3-2) and TRBJ2-1, with TRBD2 matching 9 bases. This CDR3 has 15 residues. The germline gives CDR1 LGHDT, CDR2 YNNKEL (reference sequence). The trim removed 4 bases at V and 9 bases at J, leaving 10 bases unmatched. CDR3 sequence: CASSLSATSGREQFF. For the CDR3, the DNA is TGTGCCAGCAGCCTTTCGGCGACTAGCGGTCGTGAGCAGTTCTTC.

This rearrangement joins TRBV7-9 to TRBJ2-1, with D possibly being TRBD2 (6 bases). The V gene lost 7 bases and the J gene lost 0 bases, with 16 bases spanning the gap. Germline V lookup: CDR1 SEHNR, CDR2 FQNEAQ (reference sequence). CDR3 size: 16 residues. The CDR3 is CASNDRGLSSYNEQFF. Written as DNA, the CDR3 is TGTGCCAGCAACGACCGGGGACTTAGCTCCTACAATGAGCAGTTCTTC.

This clone has only a few counts. The chain carries TRBV5-4 and TRBJ1-1, with 9 bases that match TRBD1. Germline V gene lookup returns CDR1 SGHNT and CDR2 YYREEE (reference sequence). The CDR3 length is 14 residues. The J segment lost 4 bases and the V segment lost 4 bases, leaving 5 bases of the junction unmatched. The CDR3 coding sequence is TGTGCCAGCAGCCCGGGACAGGGCCTCACTGAAGCTTTCTTT. It encodes CASSPGQGLTEAFF.

V gene TRBV5-1 combines with J gene TRBJ2-2, with TRBD2 as a possible D gene (5 bases). Between the trimmed V and J ends, which lost 1 base and 1 base, there was a span of 11 bases. Per germline, CDR1 SGHRS and CDR2 YFSETQ. There are 16 residues in the CDR3. The CDR3, as DNA: TGCGCCAGCAGCTTGCTGGAGGTGGAGAACACCGGGGAGCTGTTTTTT. This sequence encodes CASSLLEVENTGELFF.

Ten or more counts support this clone. The V call is TRBV11-2, the J call TRBJ2-2, with a possible D match to TRBD2 (6 bases). Germline loops: CDR1 SGHAT, CDR2 FQNNGV. This CDR3 is 13 amino acids long. The V end lost 8 bases, the J end lost 3 bases, and 10 bases lay between the germline ends. CDR3 sequence (DNA): TGTGCCAGCTACGGAGGGGACACCGGGGAGCTGTTTTTT. The encoded protein is CASYGGDTGELFF.

The chain carries TRBV19 and TRBJ2-1; 7 nucleotides align to TRBD2. Germline CDR1 LNHDA, CDR2 SQIVND (reference sequence). The CDR3 length is 12 residues. The CDR3 nucleotides are TGTGCTTTGGGGGAGGGGTACAATGAGCAGTTCTTC. Its protein product is CALGEGYNEQFF.

V usage is TRBV4-3 and J usage is TRBJ2-7; the match to TRBD1 covers 7 bases. The germline CDR1 and CDR2 sequences are LGHNA and YSLEER. The ends lost 0 bases at V and 3 bases at J; junction bases unmatched: 2. CDR3 length: 14 amino acids. The CDR3 sequence is CASSQDAGGYEQYF. The CDR3 DNA is TGCGCCAGCAGCCAAGATGCAGGGGGCTACGAGCAGTACTTC.

This chain links TRBV6-5 with TRBJ2-7; weak D call: TRBD2 (5 bases). The V end was cut by 5 bases, the J end by 0 bases, with 11 bases between. The CDR3 spans 14 residues. Germline V gene sequence: CDR1 MNHEY, CDR2 SVGAGI. The CDR3 loop reads CASSIGGSSYEQYF. As DNA, the CDR3 is TGTGCCAGCAGTATCGGTGGGAGCTCCTACGAGCAGTACTTC.

The chain joins TRBV19 to TRBJ1-2; D is unresolved. V shed 10 bases and J shed 7 bases, with 13 bases lying between them. The V gene's germline CDR1 is LNHDA and CDR2 SQIVND (reference sequence). CDR3 length equals 11 residues. The CDR3, as DNA: TGTGCCATCATAGACGGGTTTGGCTACACCTTC. The encoded protein is CAIIDGFGYTF.

This rearrangement joins TRBV29-1 to TRBJ2-6, with a weak D call TRBD2 (5 bases). The length of the CDR3 is 16 residues. V was shortened by 0 bases and J by 0 bases, with 9 bases between the two germline ends. The V gene's germline CDR1 is SQVTM and CDR2 ANQGSEA. The CDR3 coding sequence is TGCAGCGTTGAAGAGGGGAGAAACTCTGGGGCCAACGTCCTGACTTTC. Amino acid sequence: CSVEEGRNSGANVLTF.

The chain links TRBV9 to TRBJ1-2; the match to TRBD1 covers 12 bases. Looked up from germline, CDR1 is SGDLS and CDR2 is YYNGEE. The CDR3 length is 15 residues. V gave up 3 bases and J gave up 6 bases; unmatched junction bases: 6. The CDR3 spells CASSGSGTGGDGYTF. For the CDR3, the DNA is TGTGCCAGCAGCGGTTCCGGGACAGGGGGCGATGGCTACACCTTC.

The chain is built from TRBV5-1 and TRBJ1-3; TRBD1 agrees at 10 bases. Per the germline V gene, CDR1 is SGHRS and CDR2 is YFSETQ. J gave up 7 bases and V 5 bases, and 9 bases lay outside the gene matches. The length of the CDR3 is 15 residues. The CDR3 nucleotides are TGCGCCAGCAGGTCCGTCCCGGGACAGGGGAACACCATATATTTT. This translates into CASRSVPGQGNTIYF.

CDR3 nucleotide sequence: TGTGCCAGTAGTCGCAGGGTCCCCACAGATACGCAGTATTTT. Protein product: CASSRRVPTDTQYF. This chain joins TRBV19 and TRBJ2-3; weak D call: TRBD1 (5 bases). This CDR3 region has 14 residues. Germline V lookup: CDR1 LNHDA, CDR2 SQIVND (reference sequence). V lost 5 bases to trimming and J lost 2 bases, with 11 bases between them.

The rearrangement uses TRBV19 and TRBJ2-1; no clear D gene. The length of the CDR3 is 16 residues. CDR1 and CDR2 (germline): LNHDA, SQIVND (reference sequence). The germline V and J ends were trimmed by 0 bases and 0 bases, with 9 bases remaining between them. CDR3 protein: CASSIDRYSSYNEQFF. The CDR3 DNA follows: TGTGCCAGTAGTATAGACAGGTATAGCTCCTACAATGAGCAGTTCTTC. Combining the CDR3 with reference TRBV19 and TRBJ2-1 gives the whole variable domain DGGITQSPKYLFRKEGQNVTLSCEQNLNHDAMYWYRQDPGQGLRLIYYSQIVNDFQKGDIAEGYSVSREKKESFPLTVTSAQKNPTAFYLCASSIDRYSSYNEQFFGPGTRLTVL.

This rearrangement joins TRBV3-1 (or the pseudogene TRBV3-2) to TRBJ2-7; TRBD1 might be the D (9 bases). CDR1 is LGHDT and CDR2 is YNNKEL in the germline V gene (reference sequence). CDR3 length: 20 amino acids. V was shortened by 5 bases and J by 1 base, with 30 bases between the two germline ends. CDR3 sequence reads: CASSSTYRGRRAGESYEQYF. As DNA, the CDR3 is TGTGCCAGCAGCTCTACCTACAGGGGGCGAAGAGCGGGAGAGTCCTACGAGCAGTACTTC.

This clone was seen once. The V call is TRBV28, the J call TRBJ2-2, with D maybe TRBD2 (5 bases). Germline V lookup: CDR1 MDHEN, CDR2 SYDVKM. V shed 4 bases and J shed 1 base, with 10 bases lying between them. The CDR3 has 15 amino acids. Here the CDR3 reads CASSSPGMNTGELFF. CDR3 DNA: TGTGCCAGCAGTTCCCCCGGGATGAACACCGGGGAGCTGTTTTTT.

The CDR3 DNA follows: TGTGCCAGCAGCTTAGCTGGGGGCGAAATTAGGTGGCAGTTCTTC. As protein: CASSLAGGEIRWQFF. This sequence joins TRBV13 and TRBJ2-1; D possibly corresponds to TRBD1 (6 bases). V was cut by 1 base and J by 12 bases, with 19 bases left in between. The germline V gene has CDR1 PRHDT and CDR2 FYEKMQ (reference sequence). The CDR3 is 15 amino acids.

This clone was counted once. The chain uses TRBV27 and TRBJ2-3; D is undetermined. The CDR3 contains 16 residues. The V gene's germline CDR1 is MNHEY and CDR2 SMNVEV (reference sequence). Trimming took 3 bases from V and 1 from J, leaving 14 bases between them. CDR3 nucleotides: TGTGCCAGCAGTTTTAAAAAGTTAAGAGGCACAGATACGCAGTATTTT. It yields the protein CASSFKKLRGTDTQYF.

Only one count was recorded for this clone. The V gene is TRBV2, the J gene TRBJ2-7; perhaps TRBD2 as D (6 bases). V gave up 8 bases and J gave up 2 bases, with 10 bases separating them. Germline V gene sequence: CDR1 SNHLY, CDR2 FYNNEI. The CDR3 totals 12 residues. This CDR3 is CASWTTPYEQYF. CDR3 DNA sequence: TGTGCCAGCTGGACTACCCCCTACGAGCAGTACTTC.